Detailed here is one T cell receptor beta chain. Documented time point: persistent/refractory GD, antithyroid drugs over 5 years with positive TRAb. With RNA extracted from PBMCs as input, the TCR library was made. A blood draw put around 9.1 milliliters of peripheral blood into EDTA tubes. The record originates from a study of regulatory T cells in long-lasting Graves disease. Whole-study context: The criterion for persistent Graves' disease was over 5 years of antithyroid drugs with positive TSH receptor antibodies.

Researchers made TCR beta libraries by using iRepertoire HTBI primers and running Arm-PCR on CDR3 regions. Original handling: Identified segments across samples numbered 55 to 70 TRBV and about 15 TRBJ. TCRdb reprocessed the multiplex PCR reads with MiXCR, giving one entry per CDR3 protein. For this entry, the V and J calls and clone size follow TCRdb and not the study's own pipeline. Of 400,000 to 500,000 distinct CDR3 sequences in the sample, about 22% were seen once. The source of this sequence is a female donor with Graves disease. This material consisted of peripheral blood mononuclear cells (PBMCs), taken when the disease was refractory, from a patient treated with antithyroid drugs.

Here the CDR3 reads CASSEIRNPASTQYF. DNA of the CDR3: TGTGCCAGCAGTGAAATACGGAACCCTGCCAGTACGCAGTATTTT. This chain links TRBV6-1 with TRBJ2-3, with D unclear. Germline CDR1 and CDR2: MNHNS and SASEGT. Trimming left V 2 bases short and J 8 bases short, with 17 bases between. The CDR3 has 15 residues.